These 19 T cell receptor beta chains were all obtained from the same sample, sequenced in a study of T cells after yellow fever vaccination. TCRdb re-called the 5' RACE reads through MiXCR, storing one row per CDR3 protein. The profile shows about 240,000 distinct CDR3 sequences, more than 3.5% of them singletons. The specimen comprised PBMCs, sampled 15 days after the yellow fever booster vaccination. The receptor source for this set is a man between 18 and 35 years old who received the YFV17D yellow fever vaccine.

This clonotype was seen repeatedly, ten times or more. The gene calls are TRBV12-3 or TRBV12-4 and TRBJ2-5; TRBD1 matches at 9 bases. Trimming took 6 bases from V and 3 from J; bases not matched to a gene: 8. CDR3 length: 15 residues. The CDR3: CASSPRQGVEETQYF. The DNA of the CDR3 is TGTGCCAGCAGCCCCCGACAGGGGGTGGAAGAGACCCAGTACTTC.

This clonotype was seen at least ten times. CDR3 region: CASSLDVGLTEAFF. Written as DNA, the CDR3 is TGTGCCAGCAGTTTAGACGTGGGGCTAACTGAAGCTTTCTTT. The J gene is TRBJ1-1, the V gene TRBV12-3 or TRBV12-4; tentative D call: TRBD1 (5 bases). Between the trimmed V and J ends, which lost 1 base and 5 bases, there was a span of 11 bases. This CDR3 is 14 amino acids long.

This clonotype was counted ten times or more. V usage is TRBV10-3 and J usage is TRBJ2-7, with no clear D. CDR1 and CDR2 (germline): ENHRY, SYGVKD. The V end was cut by 6 bases, the J end by 2 bases, with 11 bases between. The CDR3 has 13 amino acids. The CDR3 DNA sequence: TGTGCCATCAGCCCACAGAGACCCTACGAGCAGTACTTC. Amino acid sequence: CAISPQRPYEQYF.

There are many counts of this clonotype. The chain joins TRBV7-8 to TRBJ2-2; 8 bases are a match to TRBD2. V was clipped by 10 bases and J by 4 bases; unmatched bases: 17. This CDR3 has 17 amino acids. From germline, CDR1 is SGHVS and CDR2 FQNEAQ. The CDR3 nucleotides are TGTGCCACCACAGAAGGCCGGGGGGGCTTGGGCACCGGGGAGCTGTTTTTT. It yields the protein CATTEGRGGLGTGELFF.

As for this clonotype: This clone may be a read error of a much larger clone one base away. The chain combines TRBV5-1 with TRBJ2-3; no reliable D call. Trimming removed 3 bases at V and 2 bases at J, with 10 bases between. This CDR3 spans 14 amino acids. Per germline, CDR1 SGHRS and CDR2 YFSETQ. In DNA, the CDR3 is TGCGCCAGCAGCTACTCGTGGCTCACAGATACGCAGTATTTT. Its translation is CASSYSWLTDTQYF.

This clonotype was counted many times. The V and J genes are TRBV27 and TRBJ1-5; D remains unclear. Looked up from germline, CDR1 is MNHEY and CDR2 is SMNVEV (reference sequence). V was trimmed by 6 bases and J by 0 bases, leaving 12 bases between them. There are 15 residues in the CDR3. The CDR3 DNA follows: TGTGCCAGCAGCCCCTTGGGGTTTAGCAATCAGCCCCAGCATTTT. It specifies CASSPLGFSNQPQHF.

This clonotype was found many times. The V call is TRBV7-2, the J call TRBJ1-4; D is unclear. CDR1 is SGHTA and CDR2 is FQGNSA in the germline V gene. Deletions cut 4 bases from V and 6 bases from J, with 12 bases between. The CDR3 is made up of 14 amino acids. DNA of the CDR3: TGTGCCAGCAGCTCACATACTACTTATGAAAAACTGTTTTTT. It is translated as CASSSHTTYEKLFF. Filled out from reference TRBV7-2 and TRBJ1-4, the complete variable domain reads GAGVSQSPSNKVTEKGKDVELRCDPISGHTALYWYRQSLGQGLEFLIYFQGNSAPDKSGLPSDRFSAERTGGSVSTLTIQRTQQEDSAVYLCASSSHTTYEKLFFGSGTQLSVL.

This clonotype was counted ten times or more. V and J are TRBV11-2 and TRBJ2-4; the D gene is possibly TRBD2 (6 bases). The CDR3 runs 14 residues. The germline V gene has CDR1 SGHAT and CDR2 FQNNGV. V shed 0 bases and J shed 11 bases, with 14 bases lying between them. The CDR3 region is CASSLDSAGGFQYF. CDR3 coding DNA: TGTGCCAGCAGCTTAGACTCTGCCGGGGGTTTTCAGTACTTC.

This clonotype was recorded many times. This chain connects TRBV7-2 to TRBJ1-5, with TRBD1 identical over 8 bases. There are 14 residues in the CDR3. J was trimmed by 6 bases and V by 4 bases; bases with no gene match: 5. From germline, CDR1 is SGHTA and CDR2 FQGNSA. The CDR3 coding sequence is TGTGCCAGCAGCTCCCCAGGGGGCATTCAGCCCCAGCATTTT. Translating gives CASSSPGGIQPQHF.

In its sample, this clonotype was seen many times. The chain combines TRBV5-1 with TRBJ1-6; D possibly corresponds to TRBD1 (5 bases). This CDR3 region has 14 residues. Germline loops: CDR1 SGHRS, CDR2 YFSETQ. V was pared by 4 bases and J by 7 bases, with 12 bases between. CDR3 region: CASSEQRGNSPLHF. The CDR3 bases are TGCGCCAGCAGCGAACAGCGGGGGAATTCACCCCTCCACTTT.

In its sample, this clonotype was seen many times. V usage is TRBV29-1 and J usage is TRBJ2-5; D is perhaps TRBD1 (5 bases). The germline CDR1 and CDR2 sequences are SQVTM and ANQGSEA. The CDR3 sequence is 11 residues long. V lost 4 bases and J lost 5, with 8 bases in between. The CDR3 DNA sequence: TGCAGCGTTGGGGGCTGGGAGACCCAGTACTTC. Amino acid sequence: CSVGGWETQYF.

This clonotype was counted ten times or more. The chain uses TRBV12-3 or TRBV12-4 and TRBJ1-1; D ambiguous. V was cut by 7 bases and J by 1 base, with 16 bases left in between. The CDR3 consists of 15 residues. The CDR3: CASTMGRAPNTEAFF. The DNA for the CDR3 is TGTGCCAGCACCATGGGCCGGGCGCCGAACACTGAAGCTTTCTTT.

This clonotype was seen at least ten times. The V call is TRBV5-4, the J call TRBJ2-7; tentatively, D is TRBD1 or TRBD2 (6 bases each). Germline V gene lookup returns CDR1 SGHNT and CDR2 YYREEE (reference sequence). V lost 1 base to trimming and J lost 5 bases, with 10 bases between them. CDR3 size: 13 residues. The CDR3 loop is CASSLTGADEQYV. The DNA for the CDR3 is TGTGCCAGCAGCTTGACGGGGGCCGACGAGCAGTACGTC.

This clonotype was recorded many times. The J gene is TRBJ2-7, the V gene TRBV29-1; no clear D gene. This CDR3 contains 12 residues. Germline CDR1 reads SQVTM; CDR2 reads ANQGSEA. Deletions cut 3 bases from V and 0 bases from J, with 6 bases between. This chain's CDR3 is CSVEDGSYEQYF. The CDR3, as DNA: TGCAGCGTTGAGGACGGCTCCTACGAGCAGTACTTC.

This clonotype was observed at least ten times. The J gene is TRBJ1-1, the V gene TRBV7-2, with unresolved D. Trimming took off 0 bases at V and 12 bases at J, with 8 bases between the two ends. The CDR3 totals 11 residues. Germline V gene data show CDR1 as SGHTA and CDR2 as FQGNSA. The DNA of the CDR3 is TGTGCCAGCAGCTTAGCGGGTTTGTCTTTCTTT. It specifies CASSLAGLSFF.

This clonotype occurred many times. This chain connects TRBV5-4 to TRBJ1-1; TRBD1 is a possible D gene (5 bases). Looked up from germline, CDR1 is SGHNT and CDR2 is YYREEE (reference sequence). This CDR3 has 13 residues. Trimming cost V 3 bases and J 1 base, with 7 bases left between them. The CDR3 DNA is TGTGCCAGCAGCTCGACAGCGAACACTGAAGCTTTCTTT. Residues: CASSSTANTEAFF.

This clonotype was counted at least ten times. The chain employs TRBV20-1 and TRBJ2-3; D is undetermined. The germline V and J ends were trimmed by 0 bases and 4 bases, with 8 bases remaining between them. Germline values: CDR1 DFQATT, CDR2 SNEGSKA (reference sequence). The CDR3 spans 13 residues. The CDR3 DNA reads as TGCAGTGCTAGAGACGAAGGAGCAGATACGCAGTATTTT. This codes for CSARDEGADTQYF.

This clonotype came up many times. This rearrangement joins TRBV5-1 to TRBJ1-2; no clear D. Per germline, CDR1 SGHRS and CDR2 YFSETQ. Trimming took 0 bases from V and 2 from J, leaving 8 bases between them. This CDR3 is built from 14 residues. The CDR3 DNA reads TGCGCCAGCAGCTTGGAGGTTAAGAACTATGGCTACACCTTC. Translation: CASSLEVKNYGYTF.

Many counts were recorded for this clonotype. This chain links TRBV21-1 with TRBJ1-5; the table's D call of TRBD1 was not tested on the DNA. TRBV21-1 represents a pseudogene. The CDR3 is 19 amino acids. Here the CDR3 DNA reads TGTGCCAGCAGCAAAGATGAAGCAGCAACGGACAGAGATAATCAGCCCCAGCATTTT. It yields the protein CASSKDEAATDRDNQPQHF.